The following is a TCR beta chain sequence with its context. The antigen this receptor binds is unknown. An end of the junction does not agree with germline; a read error may underlie this. Its CDR3 holds 16 amino acids, cysteine through phenylalanine. Here the CDR3 DNA is all that survives: 48 bases in frame from base 1. The germline V gene (reference sequence) specifies SSHAT as CDR1 and FNYEAQ as CDR2. This entry is derived from a study of vaccination and CD4 T cells after COVID-19 (dated by TCRdb to the early 2020s). The study in broad terms: Convalescent patients had a positive SARS-CoV-2 result on nasal swab PCR, and of these patients, nine had mild disease and one had severe disease. For stimulating the cultures, overlapping spike peptide pools were used, derived from SARS-CoV-2 as well as from the common cold coronaviruses HCoV-NL63, HCoV-OC43 and HCoV-229E. Post-COVID blood samples were collected from convalescent patients a median of about 92 days after diagnosis, with a range of about 35 to 161 days. Each participant got two doses of either the Pfizer-BioNTech BNT162b2 vaccine (n=8) or the Moderna mRNA-1273 vaccine (n=2). In roughly 11 COVID-19 convalescent patients and a handful of infection-naive healthy vaccine recipients, the spike-specific CD4+ TCR repertoire before mRNA vaccination was compared with the repertoire after mRNA vaccination. The time from the second vaccine dose to post-vaccine blood sampling had a median of approximately 72 days and ranged from about 13 to 250 days. Control cultures used a CEFX viral epitope pool as positive control, an HIV-1 Nef peptide pool as negative control, or no peptide. The convalescent cohort included six males and four females, with two Hispanic individuals, seven Caucasians, two Asians and one multiracial person.

To prepare the library, PCR was applied. TCR sequencing of DNA from cultured CD4+ T cells used the Oncomine TCR Beta short-read assay at the Johns Hopkins FTIC core. The QIAamp micro DNA kit was used to extract genomic DNA from the cultured CD4+ T cells. Oncomine TCR Beta libraries from cultured CD4+ T cells were pooled using unique dual indexes and sequenced on an Illumina iSeq 100. As for how the authors treated the data: Non-productive sequences were removed, and CDR3s not starting with C, not ending with F or W, or shorter than 7 amino acids were discarded. Antigen-specific clonotypes were identified using the MANAFEST web application through comparison of peptide-stimulated wells with reference and other culture wells. For a clone to be called positive, the clone needed an FDR below 0.05, an odds ratio above 5, and a productive frequency above 0.1% in at least two of three replicate wells. Clonotypes that were significantly expanded in both SARS-CoV-2 spike wells and at least one common cold coronavirus spike condition were defined as cross-reactive. CDR3 homology was assessed with Levenshtein distances (stringdist) and unrooted phylogenetic trees (ape) in R version 3.6.1. TCRdb reanalyzed the raw reads on its own, using fastp at Q25 for trimming and MiXCR for clone calling, and kept in-frame beta chains. Duplicate CDR3 protein sequences are folded into a single record with the most common DNA and genes. It is TCRdb's table, rather than the study itself, that gives the V and J calls and clone size. The sample data list approximately 11,000 distinct CDR3 sequences, and about 48% of these were observed just once. The ten most abundant clones make up approximately 20% of the sample.

Broader findings and caveats from the paper: The median count of SARS-CoV-2-reactive clonotypes went up from 20 to 25 after infection to 38 after vaccination, although the change was not significant. Among convalescent patients, a median approximately 88% of the SARS-CoV-2-reactive clones seen after vaccination appeared only after vaccination, which suggests priming specific to the vaccine. Nearly all vaccine-specific clones in convalescent patients (304 of 307) were mono-reactive for SARS-CoV-2 spike rather than cross-reactive with common cold coronaviruses. Only a relatively small number of convalescent patients were included in the study, and early timepoints following natural infection were not analyzed.

In the paper's terms, the treatment or condition label means: roughly 10-day PBMC culture with coronavirus spike peptide pools or control peptides (ViraFEST assay). The ViraFEST assay, used in the study, expanded antigen-specific T cells with peptide pools and then identified the expanded clonotypes through TCR sequencing. The positive SARS-CoV-2 PCR tests of the convalescent patients were dated from March to December 2020, before the Alpha, Beta and Delta variants emerged in the United States. Each well held approximately 2 million PBMCs cultured in IMDM containing roughly 5% human AB serum and approximately 9.8 IU/ml IL-2, with 7.5 to 10 ug/ml peptide pools added. On days 3 and 7, half of the culture medium was replaced with fresh IL-2-containing medium. CD4+ T cells were isolated after roughly 10 days of culture through negative selection using the EasySep CD4+ T cell isolation kit. PBMCs were separated from whole blood using Ficoll-Paque Plus gradient centrifugation and then either used fresh or cryopreserved at -140C. Triplicate wells were generally used for each culture condition.

This chain is built from TRBV7-7 and TRBJ2-5, with TRBD1 identical over 8 junction bases. Sequenced here: cultured CD4+ T cells from blood, sampled after SARS-CoV-2 vaccination. The clonotype was recovered from a human donor with COVID-19. The CDR3 sequence is CASSLAKDRVGETQYF. The nucleotide sequence is TGTGCTAGCAGCTTAGCAAAGGACAGGGTTGGAGAGACCCAGTACTTC.